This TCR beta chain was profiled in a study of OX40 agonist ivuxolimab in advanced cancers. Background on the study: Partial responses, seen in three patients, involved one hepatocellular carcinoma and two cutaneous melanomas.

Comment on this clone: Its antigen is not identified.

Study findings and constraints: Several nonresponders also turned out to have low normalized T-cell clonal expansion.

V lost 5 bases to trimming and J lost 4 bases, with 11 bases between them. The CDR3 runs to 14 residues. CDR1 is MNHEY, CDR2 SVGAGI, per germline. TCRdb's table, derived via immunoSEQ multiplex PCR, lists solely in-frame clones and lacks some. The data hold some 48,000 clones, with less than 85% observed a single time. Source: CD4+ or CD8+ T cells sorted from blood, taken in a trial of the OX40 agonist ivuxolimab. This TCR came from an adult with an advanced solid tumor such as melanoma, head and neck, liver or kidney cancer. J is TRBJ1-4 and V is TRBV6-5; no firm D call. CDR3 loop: CASSRTRFNEKLFF. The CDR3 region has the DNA TGTGCCAGCAGTCGGACGCGTTTTAATGAAAAACTGTTTTTT.